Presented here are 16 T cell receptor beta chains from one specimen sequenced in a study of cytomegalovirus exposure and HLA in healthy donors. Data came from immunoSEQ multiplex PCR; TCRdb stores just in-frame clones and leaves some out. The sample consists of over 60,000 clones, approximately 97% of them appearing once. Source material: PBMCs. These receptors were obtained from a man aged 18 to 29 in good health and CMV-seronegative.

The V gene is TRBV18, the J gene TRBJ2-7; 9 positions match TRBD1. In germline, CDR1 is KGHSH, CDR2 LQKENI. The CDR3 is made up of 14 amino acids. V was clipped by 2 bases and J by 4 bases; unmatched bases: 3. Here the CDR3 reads CASSPGTGRYEQYF. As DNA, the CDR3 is TGTGCCAGCTCACCAGGGACAGGGCGTTACGAGCAGTACTTC.

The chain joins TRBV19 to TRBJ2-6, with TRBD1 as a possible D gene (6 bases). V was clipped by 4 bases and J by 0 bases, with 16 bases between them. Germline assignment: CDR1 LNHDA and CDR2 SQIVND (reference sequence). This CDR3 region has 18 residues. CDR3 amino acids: CASSKPSGVPSGANVLTF. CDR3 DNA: TGTGCCAGTAGTAAGCCGTCAGGGGTTCCCTCTGGGGCCAACGTCCTGACTTTC.

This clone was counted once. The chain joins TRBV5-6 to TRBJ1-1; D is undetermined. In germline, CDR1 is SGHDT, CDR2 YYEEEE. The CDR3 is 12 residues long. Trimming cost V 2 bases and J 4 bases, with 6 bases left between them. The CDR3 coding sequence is TGTGCCAGCAGCTTTGGGCGCACTGAAGCTTTCTTT. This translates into CASSFGRTEAFF. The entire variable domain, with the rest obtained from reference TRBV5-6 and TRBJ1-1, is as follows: DAGVTQSPTHLIKTRGQQVTLRCSPKSGHDTVSWYQQALGQGPQFIFQYYEEEERQRGNFPDRFSGHQFPNYSSELNVNALLLGDSALYLCASSFGRTEAFFGQGTRLTVV.

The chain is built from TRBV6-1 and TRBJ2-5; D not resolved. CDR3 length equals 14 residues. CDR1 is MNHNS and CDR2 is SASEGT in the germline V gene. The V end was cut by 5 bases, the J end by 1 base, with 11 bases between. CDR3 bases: TGTGCCAGCAGTCACTCAGGATTCCAAGAGACCCAGTACTTC. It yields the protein CASSHSGFQETQYF.

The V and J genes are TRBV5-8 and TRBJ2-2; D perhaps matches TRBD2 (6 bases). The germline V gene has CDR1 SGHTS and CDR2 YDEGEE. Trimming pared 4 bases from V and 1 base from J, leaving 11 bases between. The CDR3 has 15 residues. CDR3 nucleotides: TGTGCCAGCAGCAAGGCGGGGTTGAACACCGGGGAGCTGTTTTTT. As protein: CASSKAGLNTGELFF.

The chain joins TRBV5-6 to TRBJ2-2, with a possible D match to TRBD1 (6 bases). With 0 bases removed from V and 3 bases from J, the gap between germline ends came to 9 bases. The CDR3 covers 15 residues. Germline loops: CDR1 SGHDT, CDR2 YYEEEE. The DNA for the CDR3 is TGTGCCAGCAGCTTGGGGGGGCTTGACACCGGGGAGCTGTTTTTT. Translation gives CASSLGGLDTGELFF.

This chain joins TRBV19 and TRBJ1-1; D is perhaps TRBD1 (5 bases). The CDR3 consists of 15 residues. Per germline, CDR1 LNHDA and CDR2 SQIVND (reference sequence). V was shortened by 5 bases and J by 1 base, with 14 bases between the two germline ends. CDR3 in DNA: TGTGCCAGTAGTCAGCTTCGGGGGACGAACACTGAAGCTTTCTTT. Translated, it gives CASSQLRGTNTEAFF.

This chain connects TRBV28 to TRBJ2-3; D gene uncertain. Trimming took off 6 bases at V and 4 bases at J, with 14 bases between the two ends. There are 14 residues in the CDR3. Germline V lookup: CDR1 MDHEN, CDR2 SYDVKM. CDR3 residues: CASSQVPSSDTQYF. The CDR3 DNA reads TGTGCCAGCAGCCAGGTACCCAGCTCAGATACGCAGTATTTT. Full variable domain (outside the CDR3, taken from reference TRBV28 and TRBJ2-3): DVKVTQSSRYLVKRTGEKVFLECVQDMDHENMFWYRQDPGLGLRLIYFSYDVKMKEKGDIPEGYSVSREKKERFSLILESASTNQTSMYLCASSQVPSSDTQYFGPGTRLTVL.

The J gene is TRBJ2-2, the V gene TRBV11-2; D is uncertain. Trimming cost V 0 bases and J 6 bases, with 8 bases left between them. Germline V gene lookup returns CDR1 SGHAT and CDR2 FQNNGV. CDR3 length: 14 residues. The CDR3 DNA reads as TGTGCCAGCAGCTTAGAGGGCCCCGCCGGGGAGCTGTTTTTT. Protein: CASSLEGPAGELFF.

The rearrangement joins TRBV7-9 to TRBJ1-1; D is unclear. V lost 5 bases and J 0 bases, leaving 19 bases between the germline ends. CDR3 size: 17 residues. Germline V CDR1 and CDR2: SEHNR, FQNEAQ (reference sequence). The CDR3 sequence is CASSPILLYPLNTEAFF. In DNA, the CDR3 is TGTGCCAGCAGCCCCATCCTACTCTATCCACTGAACACTGAAGCTTTCTTT.

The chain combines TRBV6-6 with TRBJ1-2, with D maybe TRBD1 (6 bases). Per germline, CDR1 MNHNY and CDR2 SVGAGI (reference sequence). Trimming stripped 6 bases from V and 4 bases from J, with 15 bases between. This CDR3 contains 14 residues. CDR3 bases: TGTGCCAGCAGGGAAACAGGGATAGGCTATGGCTACACCTTC. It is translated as CASRETGIGYGYTF.

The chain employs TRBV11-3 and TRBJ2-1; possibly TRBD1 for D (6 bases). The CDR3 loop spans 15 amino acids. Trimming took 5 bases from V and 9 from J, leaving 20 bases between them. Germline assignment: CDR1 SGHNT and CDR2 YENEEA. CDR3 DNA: TGTGCCAGCAGCGCCAACAGGGCCTCGGGTAGTGAGCAGTTCTTC. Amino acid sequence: CASSANRASGSEQFF.

CDR3 nucleotides: TGTGCCAGCAGCTTAGAGGGGGCGCTAACAGATACGCAGTATTTT. It yields the protein CASSLEGALTDTQYF. V usage is TRBV7-9 and J usage is TRBJ2-3; 7 bases align to TRBD1. CDR1 and CDR2 (germline): SEHNR, FQNEAQ (reference sequence). V dropped 1 base and J dropped 3; count of bases not matched to a gene: 4. CDR3 length equals 15 residues.

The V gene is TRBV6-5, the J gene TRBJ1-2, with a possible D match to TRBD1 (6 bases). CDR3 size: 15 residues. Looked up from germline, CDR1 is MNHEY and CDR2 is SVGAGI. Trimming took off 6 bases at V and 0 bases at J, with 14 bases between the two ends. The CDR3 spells CASRQIGQTNYGYTF. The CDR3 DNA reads TGTGCCAGCAGACAAATTGGACAGACTAACTATGGCTACACCTTC.

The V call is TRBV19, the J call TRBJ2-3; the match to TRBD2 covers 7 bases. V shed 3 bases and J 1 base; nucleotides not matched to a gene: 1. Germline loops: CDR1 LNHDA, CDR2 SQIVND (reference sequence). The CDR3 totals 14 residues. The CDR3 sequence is CASSITSGTDTQYF. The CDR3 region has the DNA TGTGCCAGTAGTATCACTAGCGGCACAGATACGCAGTATTTT.

The CDR3 DNA sequence: TGTGCCAGCAGCCTGTACCAAGAGACCCAGTACTTC. Protein sequence: CASSLYQETQYF. This chain links TRBV7-9 with TRBJ2-5; D call uncertain. The CDR3 sequence is 12 residues long. Germline V gene lookup returns CDR1 SEHNR and CDR2 FQNEAQ (reference sequence). V lost 5 bases and J 0 bases, leaving 4 bases between the germline ends.